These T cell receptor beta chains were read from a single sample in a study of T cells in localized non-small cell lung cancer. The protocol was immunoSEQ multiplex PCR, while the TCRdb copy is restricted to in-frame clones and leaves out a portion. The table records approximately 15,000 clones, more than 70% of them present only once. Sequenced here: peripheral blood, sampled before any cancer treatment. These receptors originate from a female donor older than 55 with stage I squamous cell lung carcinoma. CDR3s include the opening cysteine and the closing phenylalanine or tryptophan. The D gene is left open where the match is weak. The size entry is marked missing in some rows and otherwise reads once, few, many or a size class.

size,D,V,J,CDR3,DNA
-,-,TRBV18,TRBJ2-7,CASSPPAGTYEQYF,TGTGCCAGCTCACCACCGGCGGGAACCTACGAGCAGTACTTC
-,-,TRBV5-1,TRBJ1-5,CASSPGQPNQPQHF,TGCGCCAGCAGCCCCGGGCAGCCCAATCAGCCCCAGCATTTT
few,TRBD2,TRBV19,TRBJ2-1,CASSTSAGLAAGGEQFF,TGTGCCAGTAGTACGTCTGCCGGACTAGCGGCAGGAGGGGAGCAGTTCTTC
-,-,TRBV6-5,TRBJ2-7,CASSYTAQSSYEQYF,TGTGCCAGCAGTTATACAGCGCAGAGCTCCTACGAGCAGTACTTC
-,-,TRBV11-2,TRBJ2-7,CASSRAYEQYF,TGTGCCAGCAGCCGAGCCTACGAGCAGTACTTC
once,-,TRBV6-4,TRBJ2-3,CASSDSPLTDTQYF,TGTGCCAGCAGTGACTCGCCGCTAACAGATACGCAGTATTTT
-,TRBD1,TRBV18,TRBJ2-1,CASSRAGGWGYNEQFF,TGTGCCAGCTCACGGGCAGGGGGCTGGGGCTACAATGAGCAGTTCTTC
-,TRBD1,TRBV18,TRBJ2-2,CASSPPDRPLSTGELFF,TGTGCCAGCTCACCACCGGACAGGCCCCTGAGCACCGGGGAGCTGTTTTTT
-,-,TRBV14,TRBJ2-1,CASSQERGGEFF,TGTGCCAGCAGCCAAGAGAGGGGTGGAGAGTTCTTC
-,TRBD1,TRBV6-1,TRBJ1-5,CASSSDRASNQPQHF,TGTGCCAGCAGCTCGGACAGGGCTAGCAATCAGCCCCAGCATTTT
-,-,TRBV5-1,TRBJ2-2,CASSLAVGGDTGELFF,TGCGCCAGCAGCTTGGCCGTAGGTGGGGACACCGGGGAGCTGTTTTTT
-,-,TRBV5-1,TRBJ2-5,CASSLDTEETQYF,TGCGCCAGCAGCTTGGACACTGAAGAGACCCAGTACTTC
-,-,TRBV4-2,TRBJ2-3,CASSQGGLLGGTTDTQYF,TGTGCCAGCAGCCAAGGGGGGCTTTTAGGCGGGACGACAGATACGCAGTATTTT
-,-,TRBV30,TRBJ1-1,CATGRGNTEAFF,TGTGCCACGGGGCGAGGGAACACTGAAGCTTTCTTT
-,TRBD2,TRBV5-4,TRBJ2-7,CASSDGLAGGYEQYF,TGTGCCAGCAGCGACGGACTAGCGGGGGGGTACGAGCAGTACTTC
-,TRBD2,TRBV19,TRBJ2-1,CASAGVAGPYNEQFF,TGTGCCAGTGCGGGGGTAGCGGGACCCTACAATGAGCAGTTCTTC
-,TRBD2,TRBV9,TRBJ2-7,CASSRTSGAYEQYF,TGTGCCAGCAGCCGGACTAGCGGGGCCTACGAGCAGTACTTC
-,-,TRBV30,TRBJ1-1,CACSRDLGAFF,TGTGCCTGCAGCCGGGACCTCGGAGCTTTCTTT
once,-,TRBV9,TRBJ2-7,CASSHPTSGRPEEQYF,TGTGCCAGCAGCCACCCGACATCGGGGCGACCGGAGGAGCAGTACTTC
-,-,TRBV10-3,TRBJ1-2,CAISDSVGYGYTF,TGTGCCATCAGTGACTCCGTGGGATATGGCTACACCTTC
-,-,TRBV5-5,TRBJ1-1,CASSSPRDEAFF,TGTGCCAGCAGCTCCCCCCGGGATGAAGCTTTCTTT
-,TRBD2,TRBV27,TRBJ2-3,CASSFRRGTSGTDTQYF,TGTGCCAGCAGTTTCCGTCGAGGGACTAGCGGCACAGATACGCAGTATTTT
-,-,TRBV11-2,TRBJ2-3,CASSLGALDTQYF,TGTGCCAGCAGCTTGGGGGCGCTCGATACGCAGTATTTT
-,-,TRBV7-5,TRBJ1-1,CVRSLKVRGTEAFF,TGTGTCAGAAGCTTAAAGGTAAGGGGTACTGAAGCTTTCTTT
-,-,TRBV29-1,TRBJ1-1,CSVEPGFAEAFF,TGCAGCGTTGAACCGGGGTTCGCTGAAGCTTTCTTT
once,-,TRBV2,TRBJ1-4,CASRKGWGYEKLFF,TGTGCCAGCAGAAAAGGGTGGGGCTACGAAAAACTGTTTTTT
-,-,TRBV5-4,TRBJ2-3,CASSSGLSTDTQYF,TGTGCCAGCAGCTCCGGACTAAGCACAGATACGCAGTATTTT
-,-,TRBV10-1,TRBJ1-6,CASSLSADSPLHF,TGCGCCAGCAGTCTTTCGGCTGATTCACCCCTCCACTTT
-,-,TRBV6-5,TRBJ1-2,CASSSYSTANYGYTF,TGTGCCAGCAGTTCCTATTCTACGGCTAACTATGGCTACACCTTC
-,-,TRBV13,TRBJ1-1,CASSLTPEAFF,TGTGCCAGCAGCTTAACCCCTGAAGCTTTCTTT
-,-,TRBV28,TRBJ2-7,CASTRRPLTPYFSYEQYF,TGTGCCAGCACTCGGCGACCCCTGACGCCTTATTTTTCCTACGAGCAGTACTTC
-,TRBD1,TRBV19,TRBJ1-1,CASSAEPTGPNTEAFF,TGTGCCAGTAGTGCCGAACCGACAGGGCCAAACACTGAAGCTTTCTTT
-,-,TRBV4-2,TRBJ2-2,CASSQEGPLGLGTGELFF,TGTGCCAGCAGCCAAGAAGGTCCCTTAGGTTTAGGTACCGGGGAGCTGTTTTTT
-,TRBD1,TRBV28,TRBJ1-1,CASSRGGRAEAFF,TGTGCCAGCAGCAGGGGGGGGAGAGCTGAAGCTTTCTTT
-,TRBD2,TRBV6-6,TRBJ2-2,CASGWGGTGELFF,TGTGCCAGTGGATGGGGGGGAACCGGGGAGCTGTTTTTT
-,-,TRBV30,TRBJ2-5,CAWGLIDRETQYF,TGTGCCTGGGGTCTTATCGACAGAGAGACCCAGTACTTC
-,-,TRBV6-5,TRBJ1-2,CASRRTENYGYTF,TGTGCCAGCCGGCGGACAGAGAACTATGGCTACACCTTC
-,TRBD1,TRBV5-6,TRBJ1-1,CASSLAGQGLNTEAFF,TGTGCCAGCAGCTTGGCTGGACAGGGGTTGAACACTGAAGCTTTCTTT
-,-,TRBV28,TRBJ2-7,CASSFTSFYEQYF,TGTGCCAGCAGTTTCACTAGTTTCTACGAGCAGTACTTC
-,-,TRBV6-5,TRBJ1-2,CASSSVGTNYGYTF,TGTGCCAGCAGTTCCGTAGGTACTAACTATGGCTACACCTTC
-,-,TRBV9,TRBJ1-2,CASSVGADYGYTF,TGTGCCAGCAGCGTAGGGGCAGACTATGGCTACACCTTC
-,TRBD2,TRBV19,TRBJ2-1,CASSIRGLAGEGSYNEQFF,TGTGCCAGTAGTATCCGGGGTCTAGCGGGAGAGGGGTCCTACAATGAGCAGTTCTTC
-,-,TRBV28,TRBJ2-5,CASSRSLVRETQYF,TGTGCCAGCAGCCGGAGCCTAGTTCGGGAGACCCAGTACTTC
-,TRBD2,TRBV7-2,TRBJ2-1,CASSLAYGRADNEQFF,TGTGCCAGCAGCTTAGCGTACGGGAGGGCCGACAATGAGCAGTTCTTC
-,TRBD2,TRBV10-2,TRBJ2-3,CASSELGAGDFTDTQYF,TGCGCCAGCAGTGAGTTGGGAGCGGGGGACTTCACAGATACGCAGTATTTT
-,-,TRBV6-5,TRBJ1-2,CASSYSTGDGYTF,TGTGCCAGCAGTTACTCGACCGGGGATGGCTACACCTTC
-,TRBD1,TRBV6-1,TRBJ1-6,CASRRTGGVSPLHF,TGTGCCAGCAGGCGGACAGGGGGCGTTTCACCCCTCCACTTT
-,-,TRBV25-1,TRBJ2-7,CASSDAQESEQYF,TGTGCCAGCAGTGATGCCCAGGAGAGCGAGCAGTACTTC
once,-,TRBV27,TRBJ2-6,CASSSGLPRTGANVLTF,TGTGCCAGCAGTTCGGGACTCCCGAGGACTGGGGCCAACGTCCTGACTTTC
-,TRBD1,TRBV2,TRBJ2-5,CASNSRGQETQYF,TGTGCCAGCAATTCCAGGGGGCAAGAGACCCAGTACTTC
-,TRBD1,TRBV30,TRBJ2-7,CAWKKNRDSEQYF,TGTGCCTGGAAGAAGAACCGGGACAGTGAGCAGTACTTC
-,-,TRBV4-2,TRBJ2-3,CASSQDRTSDTQYF,TGTGCCAGCAGCCAAGATCGGACATCTGATACGCAGTATTTT
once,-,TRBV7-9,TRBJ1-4,CASSWAGGDREKLFF,TGTGCCAGCAGCTGGGCCGGGGGGGATCGTGAAAAACTGTTTTTT
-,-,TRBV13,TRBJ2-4,CASSGGGLAKNIQYF,TGTGCCAGCAGCGGGGGCGGCCTAGCCAAAAACATTCAGTACTTC
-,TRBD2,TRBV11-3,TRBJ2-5,CASSPGTSGALLEETQYF,TGTGCCAGCAGCCCCGGGACTAGCGGGGCCCTTCTTGAAGAGACCCAGTACTTC